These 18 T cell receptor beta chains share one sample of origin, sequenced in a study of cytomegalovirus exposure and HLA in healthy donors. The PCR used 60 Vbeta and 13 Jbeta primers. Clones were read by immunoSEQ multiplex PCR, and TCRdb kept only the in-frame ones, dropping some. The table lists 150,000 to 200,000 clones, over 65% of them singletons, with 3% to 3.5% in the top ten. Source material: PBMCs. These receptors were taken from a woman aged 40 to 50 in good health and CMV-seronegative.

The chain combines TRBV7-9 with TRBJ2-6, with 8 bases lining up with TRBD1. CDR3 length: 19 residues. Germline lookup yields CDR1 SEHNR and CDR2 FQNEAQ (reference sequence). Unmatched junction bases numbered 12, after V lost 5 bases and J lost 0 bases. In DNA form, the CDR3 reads TGTGCCAGCAGCGGCACTGAGGGACAGGCCGTCTCTGGGGCCAACGTCCTGACTTTC. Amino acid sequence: CASSGTEGQAVSGANVLTF.

This CDR3 reads CASIPVQGSGGYTF. In DNA form, the CDR3 reads TGTGCCAGCATTCCCGTACAGGGATCTGGTGGCTACACCTTC. This chain joins TRBV6-1 and TRBJ1-2, with D tentatively TRBD1 (6 bases). The V gene lost 7 bases and the J gene lost 7 bases, with 19 bases spanning the gap. The germline V gene has CDR1 MNHNS and CDR2 SASEGT. CDR3 length: 14 residues.

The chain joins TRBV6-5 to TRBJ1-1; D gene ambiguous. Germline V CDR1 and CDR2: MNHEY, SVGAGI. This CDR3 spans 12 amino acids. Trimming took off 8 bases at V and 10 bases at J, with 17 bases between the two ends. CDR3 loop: CASQTGNLGAFF. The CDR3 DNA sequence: TGTGCCAGCCAAACCGGGAACTTGGGAGCTTTCTTT.

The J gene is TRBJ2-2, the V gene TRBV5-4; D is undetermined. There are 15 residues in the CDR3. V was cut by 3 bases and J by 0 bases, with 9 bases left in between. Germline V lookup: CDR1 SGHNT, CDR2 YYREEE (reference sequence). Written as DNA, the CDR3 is TGTGCCAGCAGCTCCGAGGTCGCGAACACCGGGGAGCTGTTTTTT. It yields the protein CASSSEVANTGELFF.

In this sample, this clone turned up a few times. This CDR3 reads CASSSGTVHSGNTIYF. CDR3 bases: TGTGCCAGCAGCTCCGGGACAGTCCACTCTGGAAACACCATATATTTT. V usage is TRBV28 and J usage is TRBJ1-3, with 7 bases that match TRBD1. Germline V gene lookup returns CDR1 MDHEN and CDR2 SYDVKM. V gave up 6 bases and J gave up 0 bases; unmatched junction bases: 8. The CDR3 loop spans 16 amino acids.

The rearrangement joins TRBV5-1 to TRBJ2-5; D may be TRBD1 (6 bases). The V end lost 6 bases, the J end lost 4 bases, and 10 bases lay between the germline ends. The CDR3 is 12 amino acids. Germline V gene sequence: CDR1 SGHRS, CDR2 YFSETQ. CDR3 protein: CASKQGLETQYF. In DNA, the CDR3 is TGCGCCAGCAAACAGGGCCTAGAGACCCAGTACTTC.

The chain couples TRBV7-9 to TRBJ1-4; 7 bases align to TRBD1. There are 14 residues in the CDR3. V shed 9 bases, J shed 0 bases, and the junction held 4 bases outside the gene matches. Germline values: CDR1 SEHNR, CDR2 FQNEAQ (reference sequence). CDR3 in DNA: TGTGCCAGGACAGGGTTTACAACTAATGAAAAACTGTTTTTT. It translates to CARTGFTTNEKLFF. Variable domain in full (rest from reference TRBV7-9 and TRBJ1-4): DTGVSQNPRHKITKRGQNVTFRCDPISEHNRLYWYRQTLGQGPEFLTYFQNEAQLEKSRLLSDRFSAERPKGSFSTLEIQRTEQGDSAMYLCARTGFTTNEKLFFGSGTQLSVL.

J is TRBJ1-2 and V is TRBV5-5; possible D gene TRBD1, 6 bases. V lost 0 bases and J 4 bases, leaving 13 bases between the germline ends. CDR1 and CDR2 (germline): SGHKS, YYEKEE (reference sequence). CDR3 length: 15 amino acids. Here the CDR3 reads CASSLVVGGAYGYTF. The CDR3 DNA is TGTGCCAGCAGCTTGGTCGTGGGGGGGGCCTATGGCTACACCTTC.

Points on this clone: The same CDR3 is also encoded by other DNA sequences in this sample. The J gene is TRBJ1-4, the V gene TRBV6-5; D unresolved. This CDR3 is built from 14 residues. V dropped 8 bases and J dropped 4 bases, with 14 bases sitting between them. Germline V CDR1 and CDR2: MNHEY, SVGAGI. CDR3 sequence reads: CASGRTVINEKLFF. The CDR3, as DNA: TGTGCCAGCGGTAGAACAGTGATTAATGAAAAACTGTTTTTT.

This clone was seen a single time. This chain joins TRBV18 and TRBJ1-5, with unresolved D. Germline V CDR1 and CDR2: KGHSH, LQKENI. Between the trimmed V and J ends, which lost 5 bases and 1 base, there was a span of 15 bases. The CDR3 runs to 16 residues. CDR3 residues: CASSSGGRGSNQPQHF. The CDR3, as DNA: TGTGCCAGCTCATCTGGAGGGAGAGGGAGCAATCAGCCCCAGCATTTT. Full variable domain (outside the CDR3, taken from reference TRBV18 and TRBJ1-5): NAGVMQNPRHLVRRRGQEARLRCSPMKGHSHVYWYRQLPEEGLKFMVYLQKENIIDESGMPKERFSAEFPKEGPSILRIQQVVRGDSAAYFCASSSGGRGSNQPQHFGDGTRLSIL.

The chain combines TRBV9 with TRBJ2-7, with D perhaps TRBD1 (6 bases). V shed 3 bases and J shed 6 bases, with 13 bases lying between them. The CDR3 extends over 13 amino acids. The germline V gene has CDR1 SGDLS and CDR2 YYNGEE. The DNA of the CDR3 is TGTGCCAGCAGCGCCACAGGGAATCGCGAGCAGTACTTC. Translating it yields CASSATGNREQYF.

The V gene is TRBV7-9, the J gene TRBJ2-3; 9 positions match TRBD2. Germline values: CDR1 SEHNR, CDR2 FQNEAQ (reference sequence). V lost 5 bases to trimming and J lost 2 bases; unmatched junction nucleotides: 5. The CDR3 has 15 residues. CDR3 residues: CASSLSSGVTDTQYF. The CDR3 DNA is TGTGCCAGCAGCCTATCTAGCGGGGTCACAGATACGCAGTATTTT.

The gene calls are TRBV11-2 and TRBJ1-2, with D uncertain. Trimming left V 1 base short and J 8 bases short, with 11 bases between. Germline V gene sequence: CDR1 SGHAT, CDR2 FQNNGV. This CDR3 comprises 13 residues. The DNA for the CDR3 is TGTGCCAGCAGCTTAGTGGCCACGGGGGGCTACACCTTC. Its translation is CASSLVATGGYTF.

This chain's CDR3 is CASAGLTYSNQPQHF. The CDR3 DNA sequence: TGTGCCAGCGCCGGACTGACGTATAGCAATCAGCCCCAGCATTTT. The J gene is TRBJ1-5, the V gene TRBV6-1, with no clear D. The CDR3 length is 15 residues. Trimming stripped 8 bases from V and 0 bases from J, with 14 bases between. CDR1 is MNHNS, CDR2 SASEGT, per germline.

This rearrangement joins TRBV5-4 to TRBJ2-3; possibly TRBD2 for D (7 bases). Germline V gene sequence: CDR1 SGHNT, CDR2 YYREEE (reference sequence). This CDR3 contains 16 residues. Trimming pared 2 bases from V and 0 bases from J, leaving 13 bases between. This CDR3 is CASSFRRGGSTDTQYF. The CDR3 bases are TGTGCCAGCAGCTTTAGGAGGGGGGGGAGCACAGATACGCAGTATTTT.

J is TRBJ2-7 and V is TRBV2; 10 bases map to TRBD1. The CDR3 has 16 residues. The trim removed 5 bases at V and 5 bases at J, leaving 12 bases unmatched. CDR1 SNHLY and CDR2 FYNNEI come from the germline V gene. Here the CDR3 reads CASSNHPGTGEDEQYF. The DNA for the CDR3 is TGTGCCAGCAGTAACCACCCCGGGACAGGGGAAGACGAGCAGTACTTC.

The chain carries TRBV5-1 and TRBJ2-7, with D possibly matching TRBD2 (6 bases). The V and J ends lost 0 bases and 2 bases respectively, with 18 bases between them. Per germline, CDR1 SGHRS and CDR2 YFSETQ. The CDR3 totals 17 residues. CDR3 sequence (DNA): TGCGCCAGCAGCTTGGCCCCGGGGGAGGTGGGGGCCTACGAGCAGTACTTC. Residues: CASSLAPGEVGAYEQYF.

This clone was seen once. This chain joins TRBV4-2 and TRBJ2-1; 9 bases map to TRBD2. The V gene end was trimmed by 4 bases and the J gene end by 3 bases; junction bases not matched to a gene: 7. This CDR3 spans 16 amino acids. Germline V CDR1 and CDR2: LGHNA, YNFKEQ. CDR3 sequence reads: CASSLDGLASYNEQFF. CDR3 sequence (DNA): TGTGCCAGCAGCCTCGATGGACTAGCGAGCTACAATGAGCAGTTCTTC.